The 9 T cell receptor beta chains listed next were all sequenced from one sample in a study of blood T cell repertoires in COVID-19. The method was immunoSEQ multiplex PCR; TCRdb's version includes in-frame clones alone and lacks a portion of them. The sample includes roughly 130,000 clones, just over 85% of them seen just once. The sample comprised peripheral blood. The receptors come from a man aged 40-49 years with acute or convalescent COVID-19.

The chain's CDR3 is CASGRERGTEAFF. The CDR3 DNA is TGTGCTAGTGGTCGAGAGAGGGGGACTGAAGCTTTCTTT. The V call is TRBV12-5, the J call TRBJ1-1; possible D gene TRBD1, 6 bases. Trimming stripped 5 bases from V and 5 bases from J, with 12 bases between. Germline CDR1 is LGHNT and CDR2 is FRNRAP. This CDR3 has 13 amino acids.

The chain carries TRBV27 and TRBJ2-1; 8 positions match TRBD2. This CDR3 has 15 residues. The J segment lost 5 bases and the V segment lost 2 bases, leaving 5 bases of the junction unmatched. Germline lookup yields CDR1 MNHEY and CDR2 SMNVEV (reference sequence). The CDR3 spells CASSLRGTRDNEQFF. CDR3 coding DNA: TGTGCCAGCAGTTTACGGGGGACTAGGGACAATGAGCAGTTCTTC.

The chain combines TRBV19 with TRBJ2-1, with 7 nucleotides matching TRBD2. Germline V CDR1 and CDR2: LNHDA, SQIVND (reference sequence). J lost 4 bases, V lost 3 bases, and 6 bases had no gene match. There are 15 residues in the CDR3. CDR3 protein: CASSMGGGKYNEQFF. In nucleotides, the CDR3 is TGTGCCAGTAGTATGGGCGGGGGTAAATACAATGAGCAGTTCTTC.

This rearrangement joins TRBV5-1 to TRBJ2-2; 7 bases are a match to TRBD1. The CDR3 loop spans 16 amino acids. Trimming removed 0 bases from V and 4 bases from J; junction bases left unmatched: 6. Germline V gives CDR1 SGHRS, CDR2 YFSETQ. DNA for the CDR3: TGCGCCAGCAGCTTGGGCAGGACAGGTATCACCGGGGAGCTGTTTTTT. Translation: CASSLGRTGITGELFF.

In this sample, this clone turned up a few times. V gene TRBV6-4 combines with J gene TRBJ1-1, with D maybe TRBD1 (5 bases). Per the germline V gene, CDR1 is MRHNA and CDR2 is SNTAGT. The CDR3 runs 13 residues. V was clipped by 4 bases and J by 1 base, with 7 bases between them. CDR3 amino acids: CASSARENTEAFF. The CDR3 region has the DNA TGTGCCAGCAGTGCCAGGGAGAACACTGAAGCTTTCTTT.

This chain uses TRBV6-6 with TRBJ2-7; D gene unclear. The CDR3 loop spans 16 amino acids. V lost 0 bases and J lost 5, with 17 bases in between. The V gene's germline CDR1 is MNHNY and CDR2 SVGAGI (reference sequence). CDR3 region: CASSYSVQISPNEQYF. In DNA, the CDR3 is TGTGCCAGCAGTTACTCAGTCCAGATCTCCCCGAACGAGCAGTACTTC.

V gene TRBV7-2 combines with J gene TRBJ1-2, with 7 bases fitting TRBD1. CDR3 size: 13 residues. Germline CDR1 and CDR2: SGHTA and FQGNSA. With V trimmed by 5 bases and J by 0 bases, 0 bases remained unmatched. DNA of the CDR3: TGTGCCAGCAGCGGACAGGCTAACTATGGCTACACCTTC. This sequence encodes CASSGQANYGYTF.

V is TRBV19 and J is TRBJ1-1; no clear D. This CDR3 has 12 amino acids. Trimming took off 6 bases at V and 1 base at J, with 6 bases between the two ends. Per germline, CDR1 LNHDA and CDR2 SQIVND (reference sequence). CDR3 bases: TGTGCCAGTAGGTATCGGAACACTGAAGCTTTCTTT. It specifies CASRYRNTEAFF.

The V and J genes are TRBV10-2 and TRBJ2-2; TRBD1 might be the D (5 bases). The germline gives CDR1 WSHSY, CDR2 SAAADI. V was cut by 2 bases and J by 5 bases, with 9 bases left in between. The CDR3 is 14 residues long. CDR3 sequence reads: CASSERKGTGELFF. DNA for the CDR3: TGCGCCAGCAGTGAGAGGAAGGGGACCGGGGAGCTGTTTTTT.